One and the same sample provided the 12 T cell receptor beta chains below, sequenced in a study of cytomegalovirus exposure and HLA in healthy donors. The PCR ran on 60 Vbeta and 13 Jbeta primers. This table comes from immunoSEQ multiplex PCR, and its TCRdb copy is limited to in-frame clones, with some not included. The sample includes over 150,000 clones, 80% to 90% of them seen just once. The source material was PBMCs. The origin of the receptors is a girl under 18 in good health and CMV-seropositive.

V is TRBV4-2 and J is TRBJ2-3; the match to TRBD2 covers 7 bases. CDR3 size: 17 residues. Germline assignment: CDR1 LGHNA and CDR2 YNFKEQ. The trim removed 1 base at V and 3 bases at J, leaving 10 bases unmatched. DNA for the CDR3: TGTGCCAGCAGCCAAGTCCAGGGAGGGGCGTATACAGATACGCAGTATTTT. This codes for CASSQVQGGAYTDTQYF.

The chain couples TRBV11-2 to TRBJ1-1; D call uncertain. The CDR3 is made up of 15 amino acids. With 4 bases removed from V and 1 base from J, the gap between germline ends came to 13 bases. Germline lookup yields CDR1 SGHAT and CDR2 FQNNGV. In DNA, the CDR3 is TGTGCCAGCAGCTCCCAGAGGGATAGGAACACTGAAGCTTTCTTT. It codes for CASSSQRDRNTEAFF.

The V and J genes are TRBV5-1 and TRBJ2-5, with 8 bases identical to TRBD1. Germline lookup yields CDR1 SGHRS and CDR2 YFSETQ. The V and J ends lost 3 bases and 1 base, in that order; junction bases with no gene match: 5. The CDR3 loop spans 15 amino acids. The CDR3 protein is CASSYQGALQETQYF. CDR3 in DNA: TGCGCCAGCAGCTACCAGGGGGCTCTCCAAGAGACCCAGTACTTC.

The V and J genes are TRBV10-3 and TRBJ1-1; D remains ambiguous. This CDR3 comprises 13 residues. V lost 0 bases, J lost 1 base, and 3 bases lay in between. Germline loops: CDR1 ENHRY, CDR2 SYGVKD. The CDR3 nucleotides read TGTGCCATCAGTGAGTCGAGGAACACTGAAGCTTTCTTT. Its protein is CAISESRNTEAFF.

The chain combines TRBV30 with TRBJ1-3; D remains ambiguous. There are 15 residues in the CDR3. Trimming left V 4 bases short and J 0 bases short, with 13 bases between. The germline gives CDR1 GTSNPN, CDR2 SVGIG (reference sequence). CDR3 coding DNA: TGTGCCTGGAATCTTGGTTTTAGCTCTGGAAACACCATATATTTT. This encodes CAWNLGFSSGNTIYF.

The gene calls are TRBV27 and TRBJ1-2; D possibly corresponds to TRBD1 (5 bases). V gave up 5 bases and J gave up 3 bases, with 13 bases separating them. The CDR3 has 14 residues. The germline V gene encodes CDR1 MNHEY and CDR2 SMNVEV (reference sequence). The CDR3 is CASSQGRDYYGYTF. The CDR3 DNA follows: TGTGCCAGCAGTCAGGGCAGGGACTACTATGGCTACACCTTC.

V is TRBV5-4 and J is TRBJ1-1; D is possibly TRBD1 (6 bases). The V end lost 4 bases, the J end lost 4 bases, and 14 bases lay between the germline ends. Looked up from germline, CDR1 is SGHNT and CDR2 is YYREEE (reference sequence). The CDR3 contains 14 residues. CDR3 DNA: TGTGCCAGCAGCAAACAGGGACTAGGCACTGAAGCTTTCTTT. Translation: CASSKQGLGTEAFF. The entire variable domain, with the rest obtained from reference TRBV5-4 and TRBJ1-1, is as follows: ETGVTQSPTHLIKTRGQQVTLRCSSQSGHNTVSWYQQALGQGPQFIFQYYREEENGRGNFPPRFSGLQFPNYSSELNVNALELDDSALYLCASSKQGLGTEAFFGQGTRLTVV.

The genes are TRBV19 and TRBJ2-5, with TRBD1 matching 9 bases. The CDR3 sequence is 16 residues long. With 6 bases clipped from V and 5 bases from J, the junction kept 13 bases outside the gene matches. Per the germline V gene, CDR1 is LNHDA and CDR2 is SQIVND (reference sequence). For the CDR3, the DNA is TGTGCCAGTAGCCCATTGGGGACAGGGAAATCGGAGACCCAGTACTTC. Protein sequence: CASSPLGTGKSETQYF.

This chain links TRBV11-2 with TRBJ1-2, with 9 bases that match TRBD1. Unmatched junction bases numbered 7, after V lost 3 bases and J lost 8 bases. The CDR3 is 14 residues long. CDR1 and CDR2 from the germline V gene are SGHAT and FQNNGV. The chain's CDR3 is CASSLAQGAEGYTF. The CDR3 nucleotides read TGTGCCAGCAGCTTGGCACAGGGGGCGGAAGGCTACACCTTC. Based on the CDR3 plus reference TRBV11-2 and TRBJ1-2, the full variable domain is EAGVAQSPRYKIIEKRQSVAFWCNPISGHATLYWYQQILGQGPKLLIQFQNNGVVDDSQLPKDRFSAERLKGVDSTLKIQPAKLEDSAVYLCASSLAQGAEGYTFGSGTRLTVV.

On this clone: A read error may produce the germline difference seen at one junction end. The chain combines TRBV7-9 with TRBJ1-6; 11 bases match TRBD1. Germline V gene data show CDR1 as SEHNR and CDR2 as FQNEAQ (reference sequence). The CDR3 has 16 residues. Written as DNA, the CDR3 is TGTTCCAGCAGCTACTATGGGACAGGGGGTAACTCACCCCTCCACTTT. Encoded protein: CSSSYYGTGGNSPLHF.

This chain connects TRBV18 to TRBJ1-2, with 7 bases fitting TRBD1. This CDR3 region has 15 residues. The ends lost 3 bases at V and 7 bases at J; junction bases unmatched: 11. The germline CDR1 and CDR2 sequences are KGHSH and LQKENI. Here the CDR3 DNA reads TGTGCCAGCTCACCGTCCCGGGACAGCTCTCGTGGCTACACCTTC. Translating gives CASSPSRDSSRGYTF.

The chain employs TRBV7-9 and TRBJ1-2; possibly TRBD1 for D (6 bases). Germline V CDR1 and CDR2: SEHNR, FQNEAQ (reference sequence). Trimming removed 3 bases at V and 4 bases at J, with 15 bases between. The CDR3 covers 15 residues. In DNA form, the CDR3 reads TGTGCCAGCAGCTTCGTGGGGGGGCGAGGCTATGGCTACACCTTC. Encoded protein: CASSFVGGRGYGYTF. The full variable domain, with the rest looked up from reference TRBV7-9 and TRBJ1-2, is DTGVSQNPRHKITKRGQNVTFRCDPISEHNRLYWYRQTLGQGPEFLTYFQNEAQLEKSRLLSDRFSAERPKGSFSTLEIQRTEQGDSAMYLCASSFVGGRGYGYTFGSGTRLTVV.